This TCR beta chain was sequenced during a study of blood T cell repertoires in COVID-19. The sample holds a few counts of this clone. This CDR3 is also generated by other DNA sequences in the sample. In germline, CDR1 is KGHSH, CDR2 LQKENI. The J segment lost 0 bases and the V segment lost 2 bases, leaving 3 bases of the junction unmatched. The CDR3 runs to 17 residues. Only in-frame clones appear in the TCRdb table, and some are missing; sequencing was by immunoSEQ multiplex PCR. The sample contains about 250,000 clones, approximately 90% of which appear only once. Sequenced input: PBMCs or T cells enriched from blood (not recorded which). The receptor comes from a woman in her forties or fifties who had recovered from COVID-19. V gene TRBV18 combines with J gene TRBJ2-6, with 8 bases matching TRBD1. The CDR3 coding sequence is TGTGCCAGCTCACCAGGGACAGGTCTCTCTGGGGCCAACGTCCTGACTTTC. It yields the protein CASSPGTGLSGANVLTF. Using reference TRBV18 and TRBJ2-6 for the parts outside the CDR3, the full variable domain is NAGVMQNPRHLVRRRGQEARLRCSPMKGHSHVYWYRQLPEEGLKFMVYLQKENIIDESGMPKERFSAEFPKEGPSILRIQQVVRGDSAAYFCASSPGTGLSGANVLTFGAGSRLTVL.